This TCR beta chain appears in the sequencing data of a study of blood T cells in healthy people across ages. With 7 bases removed from V and 9 bases from J, the gap between germline ends came to 13 bases. Germline-derived CDR1 and CDR2 are SQVTM and ANQGSEA. The CDR3 is 11 amino acids. Note on this clonotype: What it binds is not known.

Study-wide results and caveats: The fall in TCR beta diversity per million T cells was roughly linear with age. Strongly correlated with naive T cell percentage was TCR beta diversity.

Primed by a sample-barcoded 5' primer and a J-beta primer mix, a second PCR proceeded for about 6 to 12 cycles. TCRdb passed the 5' RACE reads through MiXCR, listing each CDR3 protein once. Of around 1,000,000 distinct CDR3 sequences listed, under 30% were seen once; the top ten hold around 0.75%. The data also belong to a second study, concerning T cells of mothers and their children.

Sequencing was done on a sample of blood. This sequence originates from a girl aged 2 to 10 in good health. This chain links TRBV29-1 with TRBJ2-4; D possibly corresponds to TRBD2 (5 bases). This CDR3 is CSGKMAGIQYF. DNA for the CDR3: TGCAGCGGGAAGATGGCGGGCATTCAGTACTTC.